The 22 T cell receptor beta chains given below trace back to one sample, sequenced in a study of blood T cell repertoires in COVID-19. Here immunoSEQ multiplex PCR was the method, and the copy in TCRdb shows in-frame clones only, minus some. The repertoire includes tens of thousands of clones, 87% of them detected once, and roughly 8.3% sits in the top ten. Sequenced input: peripheral blood. The receptor set was obtained from a human donor with active COVID-19. The donor label of this sample is uncertain.

The chain recombines TRBV3-1 (or the pseudogene TRBV3-2) with TRBJ2-5; 13 bases match TRBD2. Germline V gives CDR1 LGHDT, CDR2 YNNKEL (reference sequence). V gave up 0 bases and J gave up 7 bases; unmatched junction bases: 8. This CDR3 is 17 amino acids long. CDR3 region: CASSQEILAGGPGTQYF. For the CDR3, the DNA is TGTGCCAGCAGCCAAGAGATACTAGCGGGAGGGCCTGGGACCCAGTACTTC.

This chain uses TRBV5-1 with TRBJ2-3, with D perhaps matching TRBD2 (5 bases). This CDR3 spans 16 amino acids. V lost 4 bases and J 1 base, leaving 16 bases between the germline ends. Per the germline V gene, CDR1 is SGHRS and CDR2 is YFSETQ. The CDR3 nucleotides are TGCGCCAGCAGCAACCCCCGGGATTATGGCACAGATACGCAGTATTTT. Amino acid sequence: CASSNPRDYGTDTQYF.

J is TRBJ2-7 and V is TRBV5-4; 7 nucleotides agree with TRBD1. The germline CDR1 and CDR2 sequences are SGHNT and YYREEE (reference sequence). With 4 bases clipped from V and 7 bases from J, the junction kept 14 bases outside the gene matches. The CDR3 runs 15 residues. This CDR3 reads CASSAGQASTKEQYF. DNA of the CDR3: TGTGCCAGCAGCGCCGGACAGGCCTCTACGAAAGAGCAGTACTTC.

The CDR3 nucleotides read TGTGCCAGCAGCTCGAGGGGGCGTGACACTGAAGCTTTCTTT. It is translated as CASSSRGRDTEAFF. The chain employs TRBV5-4 and TRBJ1-1, with 7 bases fitting TRBD1. The CDR3 is 14 residues long. Germline V CDR1 and CDR2: SGHNT, YYREEE (reference sequence). The V segment lost 3 bases and the J segment 3 bases; nucleotides outside the gene matches: 5.

J is TRBJ2-5 and V is TRBV3-1 (or the pseudogene TRBV3-2); 9 bases map to TRBD2. The germline V gene encodes CDR1 LGHDT and CDR2 YNNKEL (reference sequence). The CDR3 totals 16 residues. V gave up 1 base and J gave up 6 bases; unmatched junction bases: 9. The chain's CDR3 is CASSQGSSSGKQTQYF. As DNA, the CDR3 is TGTGCCAGCAGCCAAGGATCGTCTAGCGGGAAGCAGACCCAGTACTTC.

V gene TRBV6-5 combines with J gene TRBJ2-7; TRBD1 matches 9 bases. With 6 bases clipped from V and 1 base from J, the junction kept 7 bases outside the gene matches. The CDR3 spans 15 residues. Germline V lookup: CDR1 MNHEY, CDR2 SVGAGI. The CDR3 spells CASRNTGGQSYEQYF. In DNA form, the CDR3 reads TGTGCCAGCAGAAACACAGGGGGCCAGTCCTACGAGCAGTACTTC.

The chain joins TRBV7-2 to TRBJ2-7, with D perhaps TRBD2 (5 bases). Between the trimmed V and J ends, which lost 4 bases and 3 bases, there was a span of 10 bases. The CDR3 consists of 13 residues. Germline assignment: CDR1 SGHTA and CDR2 FQGNSA. The CDR3 coding sequence is TGTGCCAGCAGCTCAACTAGGAGCTACGAGCAGTACTTC. The encoded protein is CASSSTRSYEQYF.

This clone was seen only once. The CDR3 sequence: CASSQDRGGGQTKNIQYF. Written as DNA, the CDR3 is TGCGCCAGCAGCCAAGACCGAGGGGGGGGGCAGACCAAAAACATTCAGTACTTC. The chain employs TRBV4-3 and TRBJ2-4, with D possibly being TRBD2 (7 bases). The length of the CDR3 is 18 residues. V lost 0 bases, J lost 2 bases, and 17 bases lay in between. Germline CDR1 reads LGHNA; CDR2 reads YSLEER.

The gene calls are TRBV5-1 and TRBJ2-3; 10 bases match TRBD2. The trim removed 4 bases at V and 4 bases at J, leaving 9 bases unmatched. Germline lookup yields CDR1 SGHRS and CDR2 YFSETQ. CDR3 length: 16 amino acids. The CDR3 coding sequence is TGCGCCAGCAGCCGCGAGCTAGCGGGAGTTTCAGATACGCAGTATTTT. Translated: CASSRELAGVSDTQYF.

The gene calls are TRBV20-1 and TRBJ2-1, with unresolved D. The CDR3 has 10 residues. Trimming removed 4 bases at V and 10 bases at J, with 8 bases between. CDR1 DFQATT and CDR2 SNEGSKA come from the germline V gene (reference sequence). The CDR3 DNA is TGCAGTGCTATTCAGATGGAGCAGTTCTTC. Translation gives CSAIQMEQFF.

The chain has TRBV3-1 (or the pseudogene TRBV3-2) and TRBJ2-7; D gene unclear. CDR1 LGHDT and CDR2 YNNKEL come from the germline V gene (reference sequence). Trimming took off 1 base at V and 5 bases at J, with 9 bases between the two ends. This CDR3 contains 13 residues. The CDR3 sequence is CASSQGLSHEQYF. In nucleotides, the CDR3 is TGTGCCAGCAGCCAAGGGTTGAGTCACGAGCAGTACTTC.

V is TRBV29-1 and J is TRBJ2-7; 7 bases are shared with TRBD1. The length of the CDR3 is 13 residues. Germline V lookup: CDR1 SQVTM, CDR2 ANQGSEA. The V and J ends lost 6 bases and 0 bases, in that order; junction bases with no gene match: 5. The DNA of the CDR3 is TGCAGCGTACAGGGGACCTACTCCTACGAGCAGTACTTC. Its translation: CSVQGTYSYEQYF.

This clone was seen only a few times. This chain joins TRBV2 and TRBJ1-5; D possibly corresponds to TRBD1 (6 bases). The V gene lost 6 bases and the J gene lost 12 bases, with 30 bases spanning the gap. CDR3 length: 17 residues. The V gene's germline CDR1 is SNHLY and CDR2 FYNNEI. Here the CDR3 DNA reads TGTGCCAGCAGCCTAACAGGGAGCCACATACCAGGAGACGTCCAGCATTTT. Translating gives CASSLTGSHIPGDVQHF.

V usage is TRBV11-3 and J usage is TRBJ2-3; a possible D gene is TRBD2 (7 bases). The CDR3 covers 18 residues. Trimming pared 5 bases from V and 0 bases from J, leaving 21 bases between. Germline loops: CDR1 SGHNT, CDR2 YENEEA. The CDR3 spells CASSPRGGGGSSTDTQYF. For the CDR3, the DNA is TGTGCCAGCAGCCCGCGAGGGGGGGGCGGGAGCAGCACAGATACGCAGTATTTT.

The chain has TRBV5-1 and TRBJ2-1; TRBD2 might be the D (6 bases). Germline lookup yields CDR1 SGHRS and CDR2 YFSETQ. V lost 1 base to trimming and J lost 0 bases, with 11 bases between them. CDR3 length equals 16 residues. CDR3 loop: CASSLNGGGSYNEQFF. CDR3 DNA: TGCGCCAGCAGCTTGAACGGGGGAGGCTCCTACAATGAGCAGTTCTTC.

The chain employs TRBV5-1 and TRBJ2-5; weak D call: TRBD1 (5 bases). Looked up from germline, CDR1 is SGHRS and CDR2 is YFSETQ. The V gene lost 2 bases and the J gene lost 5 bases, with 10 bases spanning the gap. The CDR3 contains 13 residues. For the CDR3, the DNA is TGCGCCAGCAGCTTACAGGTGGGGGAGACCCAGTACTTC. This translates into CASSLQVGETQYF. The whole variable domain, filled in from reference TRBV5-1 and TRBJ2-5, reads KAGVTQTPRYLIKTRGQQVTLSCSPISGHRSVSWYQQTPGQGLQFLFEYFSETQRNKGNFPGRFSGRQFSNSRSEMNVSTLELGDSALYLCASSLQVGETQYFGPGTRLLVL.

This rearrangement joins TRBV7-9 to TRBJ1-2; D is unresolved. The germline CDR1 and CDR2 sequences are SEHNR and FQNEAQ (reference sequence). V lost 5 bases and J 8 bases, leaving 21 bases between the germline ends. The CDR3 has 15 amino acids. The CDR3 nucleotides read TGTGCCAGCAGCCCGTCTAGCCAGGCCCCCAGGGGCTACACCTTC. It yields the protein CASSPSSQAPRGYTF.

The V and J genes are TRBV10-3 and TRBJ1-2, with 7 bases aligning to TRBD1. The ends lost 6 bases at V and 4 bases at J; junction bases unmatched: 14. The V gene's germline CDR1 is ENHRY and CDR2 SYGVKD. The CDR3 has 16 amino acids. CDR3 coding DNA: TGTGCCATCAGCTGGACAGGACCAGGGGACCGCTATGGCTACACCTTC. It codes for CAISWTGPGDRYGYTF.

This clone was seen once. This sequence joins TRBV15 and TRBJ2-7, with a tentative D call TRBD2 (6 bases). CDR3 length: 17 residues. Per the germline V gene, CDR1 is LNHNV and CDR2 is YYDKDF (reference sequence). Trimming left V 0 bases short and J 7 bases short, with 22 bases between. The CDR3, as DNA: TGTGCCACCAGCAGAGATTCTTCGGGAGACTACGTATTTGAGCAGTACTTC. Translated, it gives CATSRDSSGDYVFEQYF. Full variable domain (remainder filled in from reference TRBV15 and TRBJ2-7): DAMVIQNPRYQVTQFGKPVTLSCSQTLNHNVMYWYQQKSSQAPKLLFHYYDKDFNNEADTPDNFQSRRPNTSFCFLDIRSPGLGDTAMYLCATSRDSSGDYVFEQYFGPGTRLTVT.

The chain carries TRBV4-2 and TRBJ2-7, with 8 bases aligning to TRBD2. The CDR3 has 15 residues. Germline CDR1 and CDR2: LGHNA and YNFKEQ. Germline trimming cut 1 base from V and 4 bases from J; bases unmatched to any gene: 6. The CDR3 region is CASSQVGSGTYEQYF. The DNA for the CDR3 is TGTGCCAGCAGCCAAGTGGGTAGCGGGACATACGAGCAGTACTTC.

This clone was detected a few times. V usage is TRBV5-1 and J usage is TRBJ2-7; 10 positions match TRBD1. Germline V CDR1 and CDR2: SGHRS, YFSETQ. V was pared by 0 bases and J by 6 bases, with 6 bases of the junction left unmatched. The CDR3 is 15 residues long. The DNA for the CDR3 is TGCGCCAGCAGCTTGGTATTTGGACAGGGGGGCGAGCAGTACTTC. Amino acid sequence: CASSLVFGQGGEQYF. Together with reference TRBV5-1 and TRBJ2-7, the CDR3 gives the full variable domain: KAGVTQTPRYLIKTRGQQVTLSCSPISGHRSVSWYQQTPGQGLQFLFEYFSETQRNKGNFPGRFSGRQFSNSRSEMNVSTLELGDSALYLCASSLVFGQGGEQYFGPGTRLTVT.

This clone was recorded only once. The V and J genes are TRBV30 and TRBJ2-6; D is ambiguous. Per germline, CDR1 GTSNPN and CDR2 SVGIG (reference sequence). V was trimmed by 3 bases and J by 2 bases, leaving 8 bases between them. This CDR3 contains 14 residues. For the CDR3, the DNA is TGTGCCTGGAGACGAGTTCCTGGGGCCAACGTCCTGACTTTC. It codes for CAWRRVPGANVLTF.